This T cell receptor beta chain came from a study of T cells after yellow fever vaccination. Regarding the study as a whole: The secondary response was weaker but peaked faster, day 5 versus 15. There was a small share of clonotypes that showed up in both the CD4 and CD8 compartments.

MiXCR was run by TCRdb on the 5' RACE reads, yielding one entry per CDR3 protein. The data show fewer than 400,000 distinct CDR3 sequences, with roughly 10% seen just once and approximately 3% held by the top ten. A remark on this clonotype: Antigen unknown.

Germline V lookup: CDR1 SQVTM, CDR2 ANQGSEA. This CDR3 comprises 14 residues. V lost 8 bases, J lost 7 bases, and 23 bases lay in between. The TCR sequence derives from a man younger than 35 who received the YFV17D yellow fever vaccine. The sequences come from CD4+ T cells sorted from PBMCs, collected 45 days after the yellow fever booster vaccination. V and J are TRBV29-1 and TRBJ2-5, with D perhaps given as TRBD1 or TRBD2 (6 bases each). The CDR3 nucleotides are TGCAGCACTATAATTGGGGGGCCGGTGGCGACCCAGTACTTC. This translates into CSTIIGGPVATQYF.